The source of this T cell receptor beta chain is a study of cytomegalovirus exposure and HLA in healthy donors. A note on this clone: Its antigen is unidentified.

This CDR3 spans 15 amino acids. V gave up 2 bases and J gave up 5 bases; unmatched junction bases: 6. The germline CDR1 and CDR2 sequences are SGHTA and FQGNSA. Whole-study results and caveats: Exclusion as indistinguishable affected some V segments, including TRBV6-2 and TRBV6-3.

Samples came from healthy bone marrow donors. The study ran its PCR with 60 Vbeta and 13 Jbeta primers. The repertoire was sequenced with immunoSEQ multiplex PCR; TCRdb's copy has only in-frame clones and lacks some. The sample has about 140,000 clones; more than 75% are singletons. Sample: PBMCs. This TCR derives from a female donor in good health and CMV-seronegative. The chain employs TRBV7-2 and TRBJ1-1; 9 bases map to TRBD1. The CDR3 nucleotides read TGTGCCAGCAGCTTAAGTGGGACAGGGAGAACTGAAGCTTTCTTT. Amino acid sequence: CASSLSGTGRTEAFF.